This T cell receptor beta chain came from a study of graft-versus-host responses after intestinal transplantation. Study-wide context: Multivisceral, liver-intestinal, or isolated intestinal grafts went to recipients. Every one of the recipients received anti-thymocyte globulin induction and afterwards took tacrolimus and steroids for around 3 years.

Germline CDR1 and CDR2: MDHEN and SYDVKM. The CDR3 spans 16 residues. The V and J ends lost 2 bases and 4 bases, in that order; junction bases with no gene match: 8. Profiled with immunoSEQ multiplex PCR; TCRdb holds only in-frame clones, not every one. Among about 25,000 clones listed, more than 90% were seen once. The sample here was PBMCs, taken roughly 29 days after intestinal transplant. This chain connects TRBV28 to TRBJ1-5, with TRBD1 matching 7 bases. The TCR was taken from a human patient who received an intestinal transplant, so some T cells may come from the graft donor. CDR3: CASSLGTAQPNQPQHF. Written as DNA, the CDR3 is TGTGCCAGCAGTTTAGGGACAGCTCAACCTAATCAGCCCCAGCATTTT.